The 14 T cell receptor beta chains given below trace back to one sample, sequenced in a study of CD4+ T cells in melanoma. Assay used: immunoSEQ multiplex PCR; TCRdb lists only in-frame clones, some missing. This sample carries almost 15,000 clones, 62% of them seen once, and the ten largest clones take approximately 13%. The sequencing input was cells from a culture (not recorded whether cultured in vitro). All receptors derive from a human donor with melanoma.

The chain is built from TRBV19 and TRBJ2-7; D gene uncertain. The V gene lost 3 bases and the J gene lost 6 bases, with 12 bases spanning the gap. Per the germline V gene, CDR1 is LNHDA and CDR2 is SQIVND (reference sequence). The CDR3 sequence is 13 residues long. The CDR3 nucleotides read TGTGCCAGTAGTATGAAGGACCGACTCGAGCAGTACTTC. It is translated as CASSMKDRLEQYF.

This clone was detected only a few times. The CDR3 is CASSIKAGGNEQYF. CDR3 DNA: TGTGCCAGTAGTATTAAAGCGGGGGGCAACGAGCAGTACTTC. V and J are TRBV19 and TRBJ2-7, with TRBD2 identical over 9 bases. This CDR3 region has 14 residues. J was trimmed by 5 bases and V by 3 bases; bases with no gene match: 5. Germline lookup yields CDR1 LNHDA and CDR2 SQIVND (reference sequence).

CDR3 residues: CASSFPGQTEAFF. The CDR3 DNA sequence: TGTGCCAGCAGCTTCCCAGGGCAGACTGAAGCTTTCTTT. The chain joins TRBV7-8 to TRBJ1-1, with D possibly being TRBD1 (5 bases). Trimming cost V 3 bases and J 5 bases, with 10 bases left between them. Germline lookup yields CDR1 SGHVS and CDR2 FQNEAQ. The CDR3 extends over 13 amino acids.

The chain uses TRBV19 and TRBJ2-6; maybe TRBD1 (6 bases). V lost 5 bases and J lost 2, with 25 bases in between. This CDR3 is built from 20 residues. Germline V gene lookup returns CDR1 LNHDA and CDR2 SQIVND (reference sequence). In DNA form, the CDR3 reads TGTGCCAGTAGTGAGAGGTTGTATAGGGGGAGCCGAGCTGGGGCCAACGTCCTGACTTTC. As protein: CASSERLYRGSRAGANVLTF.

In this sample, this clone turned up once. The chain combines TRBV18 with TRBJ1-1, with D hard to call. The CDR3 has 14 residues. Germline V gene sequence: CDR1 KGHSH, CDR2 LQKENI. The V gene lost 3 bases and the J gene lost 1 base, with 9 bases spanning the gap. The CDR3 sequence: CASSPVSRNTEAFF. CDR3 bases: TGTGCCAGCTCACCGGTCTCACGGAACACTGAAGCTTTCTTT. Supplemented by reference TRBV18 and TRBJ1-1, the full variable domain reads NAGVMQNPRHLVRRRGQEARLRCSPMKGHSHVYWYRQLPEEGLKFMVYLQKENIIDESGMPKERFSAEFPKEGPSILRIQQVVRGDSAAYFCASSPVSRNTEAFFGQGTRLTVV.

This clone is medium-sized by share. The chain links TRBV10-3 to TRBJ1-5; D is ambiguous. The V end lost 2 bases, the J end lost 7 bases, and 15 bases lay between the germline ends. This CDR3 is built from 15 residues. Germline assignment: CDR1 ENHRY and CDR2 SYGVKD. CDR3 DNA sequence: TGTGCCATCAGTGAGAATAGGGCAGGAGAACAGCCCCAGCATTTT. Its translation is CAISENRAGEQPQHF.

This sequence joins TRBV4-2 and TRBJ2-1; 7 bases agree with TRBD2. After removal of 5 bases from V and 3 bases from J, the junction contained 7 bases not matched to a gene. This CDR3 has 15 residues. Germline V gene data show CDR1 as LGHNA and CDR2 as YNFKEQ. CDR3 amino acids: CASSSGRGGYNEQFF. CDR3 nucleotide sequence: TGTGCCAGCAGCTCGGGGAGGGGAGGCTACAATGAGCAGTTCTTC.

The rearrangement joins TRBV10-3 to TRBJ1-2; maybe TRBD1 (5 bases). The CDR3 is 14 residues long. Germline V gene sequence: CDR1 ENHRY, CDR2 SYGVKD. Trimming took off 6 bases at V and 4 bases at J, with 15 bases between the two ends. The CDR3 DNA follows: TGTGCCATCAGCCGAAACCAGGGCATCTATGGCTACACCTTC. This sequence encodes CAISRNQGIYGYTF.

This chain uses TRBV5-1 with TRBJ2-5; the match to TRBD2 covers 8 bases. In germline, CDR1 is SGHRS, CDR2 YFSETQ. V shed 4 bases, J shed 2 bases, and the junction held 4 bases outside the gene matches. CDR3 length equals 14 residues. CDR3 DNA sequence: TGCGCCAGCAGCCCGGGGGGGGGACAAGAGACCCAGTACTTC. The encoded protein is CASSPGGGQETQYF.

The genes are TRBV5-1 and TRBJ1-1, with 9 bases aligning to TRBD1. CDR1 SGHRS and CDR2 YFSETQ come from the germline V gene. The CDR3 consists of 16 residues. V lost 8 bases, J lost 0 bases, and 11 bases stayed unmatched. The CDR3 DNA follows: TGCGCCAGTCGTCCCGGGACAGGGTCCTTGAACACTGAAGCTTTCTTT. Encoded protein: CASRPGTGSLNTEAFF.

CDR3 protein: CASSQGRAGGKNQPQHF. In nucleotides, the CDR3 is TGCGCCAGCAGCCAAGGCCGAGCAGGGGGAAAGAATCAGCCCCAGCATTTT. The chain recombines TRBV4-1 with TRBJ1-5; 7 bases match TRBD1. This CDR3 is 17 amino acids long. V lost 1 base and J lost 4; bases outside the gene matches: 10. Germline V gene data show CDR1 as MGHRA and CDR2 as YSYEKL.

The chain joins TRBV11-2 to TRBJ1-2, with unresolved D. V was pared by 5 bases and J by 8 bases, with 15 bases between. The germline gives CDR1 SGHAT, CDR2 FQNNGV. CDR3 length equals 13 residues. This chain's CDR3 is CASSTRGRVGYTF. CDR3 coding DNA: TGTGCCAGCAGCACCCGGGGTAGAGTAGGCTACACCTTC.

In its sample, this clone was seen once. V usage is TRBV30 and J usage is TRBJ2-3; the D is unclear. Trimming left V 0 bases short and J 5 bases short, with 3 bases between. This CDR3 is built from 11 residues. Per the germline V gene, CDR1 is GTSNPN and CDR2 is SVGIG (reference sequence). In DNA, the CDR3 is TGTGCCTGGAGTGTAGGAGATACGCAGTATTTT. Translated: CAWSVGDTQYF.

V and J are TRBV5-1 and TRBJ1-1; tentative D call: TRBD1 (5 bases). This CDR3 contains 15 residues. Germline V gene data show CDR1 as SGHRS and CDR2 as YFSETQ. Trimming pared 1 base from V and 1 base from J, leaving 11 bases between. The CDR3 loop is CASSLLTQGNTEAFF. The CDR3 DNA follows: TGCGCCAGCAGCTTGCTTACGCAGGGGAACACTGAAGCTTTCTTT.